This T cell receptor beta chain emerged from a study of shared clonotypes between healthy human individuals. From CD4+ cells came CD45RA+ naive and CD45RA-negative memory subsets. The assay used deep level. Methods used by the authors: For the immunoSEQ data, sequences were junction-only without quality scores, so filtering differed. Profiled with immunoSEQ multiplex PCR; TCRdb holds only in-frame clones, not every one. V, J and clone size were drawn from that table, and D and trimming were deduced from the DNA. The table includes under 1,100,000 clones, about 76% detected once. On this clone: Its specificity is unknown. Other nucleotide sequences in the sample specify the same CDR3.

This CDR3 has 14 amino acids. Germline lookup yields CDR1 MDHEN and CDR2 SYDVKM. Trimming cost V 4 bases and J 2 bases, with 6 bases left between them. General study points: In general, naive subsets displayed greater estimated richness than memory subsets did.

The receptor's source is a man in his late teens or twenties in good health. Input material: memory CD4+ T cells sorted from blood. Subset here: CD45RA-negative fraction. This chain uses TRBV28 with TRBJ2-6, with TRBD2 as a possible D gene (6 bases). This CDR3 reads CASSWGAGANVLTF. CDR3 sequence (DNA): TGTGCCAGCAGTTGGGGGGCTGGGGCCAACGTCCTGACTTTC.